The next 9 T cell receptor beta chains were all read from a single sample in a study of cytomegalovirus exposure and HLA in healthy donors. The PCR made use of 60 Vbeta and 13 Jbeta primers. Clones were read by immunoSEQ multiplex PCR, and TCRdb kept only the in-frame ones, dropping some. This sample carries approximately 140,000 clones, around 75% of them seen once, and the ten largest clones take roughly 3.6%. The specimen sequenced was PBMCs. All receptors derive from a human donor in good health.

This clone was seen just once. The junction differs from germline at one of its ends, possibly a read error. The chain combines TRBV5-1 with TRBJ1-2, with a possible D match to TRBD1 (6 bases). The germline V gene has CDR1 SGHRS and CDR2 YFSETQ. The CDR3 sequence is 13 residues long. Written as DNA, the CDR3 is TGCGCCAGCCAGGGACGGGACAACTATGGCTACCCCTTC. Its translation: CASQGRDNYGYPF.

The chain has TRBV28 and TRBJ2-3; D is perhaps TRBD1 (6 bases). Trimming shortened V by 1 base and J by 5 bases, and 16 bases separated the two germline ends. The V gene's germline CDR1 is MDHEN and CDR2 SYDVKM. The CDR3 sequence is 16 residues long. This CDR3 reads CASSLSGKGVIDTQYF. In DNA form, the CDR3 reads TGTGCCAGCAGTTTATCGGGAAAGGGGGTTATAGATACGCAGTATTTT.

The V call is TRBV18, the J call TRBJ2-7, with TRBD2 identical over 9 bases. CDR1 is KGHSH and CDR2 is LQKENI in the germline V gene. The CDR3 consists of 14 residues. The ends lost 5 bases at V and 2 bases at J; junction bases unmatched: 4. This chain's CDR3 is CASSDIAGAYEQYF. The CDR3 DNA is TGTGCCAGCTCAGACATAGCGGGAGCCTACGAGCAGTACTTC.

This sequence joins TRBV7-2 and TRBJ2-7, with 7 bases that match TRBD2. This CDR3 contains 14 residues. J was trimmed by 2 bases and V by 2 bases; bases with no gene match: 3. Germline-derived CDR1 and CDR2 are SGHTA and FQGNSA. The CDR3 loop is CASSLTSAAYEQYF. CDR3 nucleotides: TGTGCCAGCAGCTTAACTAGCGCAGCCTACGAGCAGTACTTC.

CDR3 residues: CASSLRTDTLSNTGELFF. The CDR3 nucleotides are TGCGCCAGCAGCCTCCGGACAGACACCCTCTCCAACACCGGGGAGCTGTTTTTT. This chain links TRBV4-1 with TRBJ2-2; D might be TRBD1 (6 bases). The CDR3 covers 18 residues. Germline loops: CDR1 MGHRA, CDR2 YSYEKL. The V end lost 4 bases, the J end lost 2 bases, and 20 bases lay between the germline ends.

This clone has just one count. The J gene is TRBJ1-5, the V gene TRBV27; no reliable D call. The V end lost 8 bases, the J end lost 1 base, and 12 bases lay between the germline ends. The germline CDR1 and CDR2 sequences are MNHEY and SMNVEV (reference sequence). CDR3 length: 14 residues. CDR3 residues: CASRRVGSNQPQHF. CDR3 nucleotides: TGTGCCAGCCGGCGGGTTGGAAGCAATCAGCCCCAGCATTTT.

J is TRBJ2-1 and V is TRBV5-1, with TRBD2 matching over 13 bases. Trimming at V came to 2 bases and at J to 7 bases, leaving 18 bases not matched to a gene. Looked up from germline, CDR1 is SGHRS and CDR2 is YFSETQ. The CDR3 contains 20 residues. Here the CDR3 reads CASSLPRVGSTSGGLNEQFF. The CDR3 bases are TGCGCCAGCAGCTTACCGAGGGTGGGTTCGACTAGCGGGGGGTTAAATGAGCAGTTCTTC.

The V call is TRBV10-1, the J call TRBJ1-1, with TRBD1 as a possible D gene (5 bases). The germline V and J ends were trimmed by 5 bases and 9 bases, with 10 bases remaining between them. The CDR3 has 11 amino acids. The germline CDR1 and CDR2 sequences are WNHNN and SYGVQD (reference sequence). CDR3 region: CASSSGGKAFF. DNA for the CDR3: TGCGCCAGCAGTAGCGGGGGAAAAGCTTTCTTT.

The chain uses TRBV27 and TRBJ1-2, with TRBD1 matching 7 bases. There are 15 residues in the CDR3. Trimming took 0 bases from V and 3 from J; bases not matched to a gene: 4. Germline values: CDR1 MNHEY, CDR2 SMNVEV (reference sequence). The CDR3 loop is CASSLSARGDYGYTF. CDR3 in DNA: TGTGCCAGCAGTTTATCGGCCAGGGGGGACTATGGCTACACCTTC.